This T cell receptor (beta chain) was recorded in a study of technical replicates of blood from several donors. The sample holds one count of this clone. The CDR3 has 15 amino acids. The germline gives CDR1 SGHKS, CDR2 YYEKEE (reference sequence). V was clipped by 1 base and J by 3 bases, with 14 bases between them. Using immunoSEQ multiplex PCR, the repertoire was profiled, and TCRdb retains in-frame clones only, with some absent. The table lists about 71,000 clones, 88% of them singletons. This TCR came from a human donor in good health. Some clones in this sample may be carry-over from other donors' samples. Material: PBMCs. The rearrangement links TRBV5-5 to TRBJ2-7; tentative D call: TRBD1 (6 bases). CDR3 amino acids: CASSLRDTPFYEQYF. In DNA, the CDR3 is TGTGCCAGCAGCTTGCGGGACACTCCTTTCTACGAGCAGTACTTC.